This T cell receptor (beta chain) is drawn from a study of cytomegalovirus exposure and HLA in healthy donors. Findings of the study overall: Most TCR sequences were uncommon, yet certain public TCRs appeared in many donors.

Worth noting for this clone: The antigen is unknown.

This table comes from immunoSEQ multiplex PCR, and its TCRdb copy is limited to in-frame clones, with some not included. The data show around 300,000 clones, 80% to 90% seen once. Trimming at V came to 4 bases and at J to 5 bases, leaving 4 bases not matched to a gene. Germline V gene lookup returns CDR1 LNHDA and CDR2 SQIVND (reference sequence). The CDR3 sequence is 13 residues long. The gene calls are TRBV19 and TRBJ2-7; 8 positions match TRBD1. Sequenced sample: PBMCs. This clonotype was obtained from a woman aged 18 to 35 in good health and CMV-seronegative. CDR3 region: CASSSDRGDEQYF. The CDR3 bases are TGTGCCAGTAGTAGCGACAGGGGCGACGAGCAGTACTTC.